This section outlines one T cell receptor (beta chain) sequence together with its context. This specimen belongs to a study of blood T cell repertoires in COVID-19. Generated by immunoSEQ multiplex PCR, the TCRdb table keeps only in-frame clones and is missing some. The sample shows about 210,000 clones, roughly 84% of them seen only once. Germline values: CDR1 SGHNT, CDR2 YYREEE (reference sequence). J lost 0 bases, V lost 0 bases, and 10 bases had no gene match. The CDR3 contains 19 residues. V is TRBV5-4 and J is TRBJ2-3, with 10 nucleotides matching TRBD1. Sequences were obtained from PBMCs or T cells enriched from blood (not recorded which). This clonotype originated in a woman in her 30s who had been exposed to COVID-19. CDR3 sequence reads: CASSLDLGQGSFSTDTQYF. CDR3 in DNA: TGTGCCAGCAGCTTGGACTTGGGACAGGGGTCTTTTAGCACAGATACGCAGTATTTT.